One T cell receptor beta chain is described in this entry. Trimming stripped 4 bases from V and 4 bases from J, with 9 bases between. The CDR3 contains 13 residues. Germline lookup yields CDR1 SEHNR and CDR2 FQNEAQ (reference sequence). Original handling: By means of reference gene primer amplification, nucleated cell counts were estimated. Clones were read by immunoSEQ multiplex PCR, and TCRdb kept only the in-frame ones, dropping some. The V and J calls and the clone size are those of that table, but D and trimming were determined from the DNA. The sample lists 130,000 to 150,000 clones; 79% were seen once. This sample is part of a study of blood T cell repertoires in COVID-19. Across the whole study: There were acute and convalescent COVID-19 samples, and they came from the United States, Italy and Spain. In each case, the material was cDNA or gDNA derived from T cells, B-cell-depleted T cells, or PBMCs.

Input material: peripheral blood. The sequence was collected from a man between 60 and 70 years old with acute or convalescent COVID-19. The rearrangement links TRBV7-9 to TRBJ2-3; D possibly corresponds to TRBD2 (5 bases). The chain's CDR3 is CASSWTGSDTQYF. The CDR3 coding sequence is TGTGCCAGCAGCTGGACTGGTTCAGATACGCAGTATTTT. Based on the CDR3 plus reference TRBV7-9 and TRBJ2-3, the full variable domain is DTGVSQNPRHKITKRGQNVTFRCDPISEHNRLYWYRQTLGQGPEFLTYFQNEAQLEKSRLLSDRFSAERPKGSFSTLEIQRTEQGDSAMYLCASSWTGSDTQYFGPGTRLTVL.